The 27 T cell receptor beta chains presented below share a single source sample, sequenced in a study of T cell responses to AZD1222 COVID-19 vaccine. Generated by immunoSEQ multiplex PCR, the TCRdb table keeps only in-frame clones and is missing some. The sample records roughly 170,000 clones, about 86% being singletons. The sequences come from peripheral blood, collected on day 0 of AZD1222 vaccination. Receptor source: an adult in good health.

The chain employs TRBV12-1 and TRBJ1-2; no check of the table's D call, TRBD1, against the DNA was made. TRBV12-1 represents a pseudogene. The CDR3 spans 16 residues. The CDR3 is CASSSADRTPSAGYTF. CDR3 DNA: TGTGCCAGCAGCTCGGCGGACAGGACCCCTTCCGCTGGCTACACCTTC.

The gene calls are TRBV7-8 and TRBJ1-5; D gene uncertain. This CDR3 contains 14 residues. Germline V gene lookup returns CDR1 SGHVS and CDR2 FQNEAQ. V lost 5 bases, J lost 4 bases, and 12 bases lay in between. The CDR3 nucleotides are TGTGCCAGCAGCCCCCGGGGAAGAAATCAGCCCCAGCATTTT. It translates to CASSPRGRNQPQHF.

CDR3 in DNA: TGTGCCAGCAGCACAACCGGACAGGATGGGCAGCCCCAGCATTTT. Protein: CASSTTGQDGQPQHF. The V call is TRBV9, the J call TRBJ1-5; 7 bases agree with TRBD1. The length of the CDR3 is 15 residues. From germline, CDR1 is SGDLS and CDR2 YYNGEE. V shed 4 bases, J shed 7 bases, and the junction held 11 bases outside the gene matches.

This chain uses TRBV7-8 with TRBJ1-5; TRBD1 is a possible D gene (5 bases). The CDR3 runs to 15 residues. V lost 5 bases and J 3 bases, leaving 14 bases between the germline ends. Germline CDR1 is SGHVS and CDR2 is FQNEAQ. CDR3 in DNA: TGTGCCAGCAGCCGAGCGGGGCGGGACAATCAGCCCCAGCATTTT. Encoded protein: CASSRAGRDNQPQHF.

The chain joins TRBV29-1 to TRBJ1-1; D is perhaps TRBD1 (6 bases). The CDR3 has 12 residues. The germline V and J ends were trimmed by 4 bases and 4 bases, with 10 bases remaining between them. CDR1 and CDR2 from the germline V gene are SQVTM and ANQGSEA. Written as DNA, the CDR3 is TGCAGCGTTGGACAGGAGAGCACTGAAGCTTTCTTT. Protein sequence: CSVGQESTEAFF.

The chain links TRBV10-3 to TRBJ1-6; D is perhaps TRBD1 (5 bases). This CDR3 has 13 amino acids. Per the germline V gene, CDR1 is ENHRY and CDR2 is SYGVKD. V lost 6 bases and J 6 bases, leaving 9 bases between the germline ends. The CDR3 protein is CAISRDSNSPLHF. DNA for the CDR3: TGTGCCATCAGCCGAGACAGTAATTCACCCCTCCACTTT.

The V call is TRBV19, the J call TRBJ1-2; 8 positions agree with TRBD1. The CDR3 sequence is 15 residues long. CDR1 is LNHDA, CDR2 SQIVND, per germline (reference sequence). Trimming removed 2 bases from V and 5 bases from J; junction bases left unmatched: 7. The CDR3 here is CASSIRPGGGYGYTF. CDR3 bases: TGTGCCAGTAGTATAAGGCCAGGGGGCGGGTATGGCTACACCTTC.

The chain joins TRBV13 to TRBJ2-7, with D possibly TRBD1 on 5 matching bases. With 4 bases removed from V and 3 bases from J, the gap between germline ends came to 19 bases. Germline assignment: CDR1 PRHDT and CDR2 FYEKMQ (reference sequence). This CDR3 is built from 16 residues. In nucleotides, the CDR3 is TGTGCCAGCAGCTCGAATGACGGCAGGGTCGTCTACGAGCAGTACTTC. Translation gives CASSSNDGRVVYEQYF.

The rearrangement links TRBV6-5 to TRBJ2-7, with 9 bases fitting TRBD1. V lost 6 bases, J lost 5 bases, and 8 bases stayed unmatched. The CDR3 consists of 14 residues. CDR1 is MNHEY and CDR2 is SVGAGI in the germline V gene. The CDR3 loop is CASSDRGTGHEQYF. Written as DNA, the CDR3 is TGTGCCAGCAGCGACAGGGGGACGGGTCACGAGCAGTACTTC.

The chain recombines TRBV3-1 (or the pseudogene TRBV3-2) with TRBJ2-1; TRBD2 agrees at 8 bases. Per the germline V gene, CDR1 is LGHDT and CDR2 is YNNKEL (reference sequence). This CDR3 region has 16 residues. With V trimmed by 3 bases and J by 12 bases, 16 bases remained unmatched. CDR3 loop: CASSHLTGTSQAGQFF. The CDR3 DNA is TGTGCCAGCAGCCACCTAACCGGGACTAGTCAGGCTGGGCAGTTCTTC.

The chain joins TRBV12-3 or TRBV12-4 to TRBJ2-1, with D unclear. The V end was cut by 6 bases, the J end by 1 base, with 7 bases between. CDR3 length: 13 amino acids. The CDR3: CASRWGSYNEQFF. The CDR3 coding sequence is TGTGCCAGCAGATGGGGTTCCTACAATGAGCAGTTCTTC.

The V and J genes are TRBV27 and TRBJ2-7; possibly TRBD1 for D (6 bases). The V end lost 5 bases, the J end lost 2 bases, and 19 bases lay between the germline ends. The CDR3 has 16 residues. Germline CDR1 MNHEY, CDR2 SMNVEV (reference sequence). This CDR3 reads CASSQQWDTNTYEQYF. The CDR3 coding sequence is TGTGCCAGCAGTCAGCAGTGGGACACCAATACCTACGAGCAGTACTTC.

This chain connects TRBV7-2 to TRBJ1-6; 7 bases agree with TRBD1. V lost 1 base to trimming and J lost 9 bases; unmatched junction nucleotides: 9. The germline gives CDR1 SGHTA, CDR2 FQGNSA. The CDR3 runs to 16 residues. The CDR3 is CASSLGRQGVGSPLHF. The CDR3 DNA is TGTGCCAGCAGCTTAGGACGACAGGGTGTAGGTTCACCCCTCCACTTT. Full variable domain (missing parts from reference TRBV7-2 and TRBJ1-6): GAGVSQSPSNKVTEKGKDVELRCDPISGHTALYWYRQSLGQGLEFLIYFQGNSAPDKSGLPSDRFSAERTGGSVSTLTIQRTQQEDSAVYLCASSLGRQGVGSPLHFGNGTRLTVT.

The chain's CDR3 is CATSDTTGAGANVLTF. In nucleotides, the CDR3 is TGTGCCACCAGTGATACCACAGGGGCAGGGGCCAACGTCCTGACTTTC. V is TRBV24-1 and J is TRBJ2-6, with 7 nucleotides matching TRBD1. CDR1 is KGHDR and CDR2 is SFDVKD in the germline V gene. The V and J ends lost 3 bases and 4 bases, in that order; junction bases with no gene match: 5. The CDR3 totals 16 residues.

The chain joins TRBV2 to TRBJ1-4; perhaps TRBD1 as D (5 bases). Germline-derived CDR1 and CDR2 are SNHLY and FYNNEI. V was clipped by 6 bases and J by 4 bases, with 9 bases between them. The CDR3 runs 13 residues. Here the CDR3 DNA reads TGTGCCAGCAGGAACAGGCTTAATGAAAAACTGTTTTTT. It is translated as CASRNRLNEKLFF.

This chain links TRBV28 with TRBJ2-1, with TRBD2 matching 8 bases. V lost 3 bases to trimming and J lost 7 bases; unmatched junction nucleotides: 11. CDR3 length: 16 amino acids. Germline V lookup: CDR1 MDHEN, CDR2 SYDVKM. The CDR3 reads CASSLGGGRSRNEQFF. In DNA, the CDR3 is TGTGCCAGCAGTTTGGGGGGCGGGAGGTCGCGGAATGAGCAGTTCTTC. Full variable domain (outside the CDR3, taken from reference TRBV28 and TRBJ2-1): DVKVTQSSRYLVKRTGEKVFLECVQDMDHENMFWYRQDPGLGLRLIYFSYDVKMKEKGDIPEGYSVSREKKERFSLILESASTNQTSMYLCASSLGGGRSRNEQFFGPGTRLTVL.

This rearrangement joins TRBV5-6 to TRBJ2-7; no clear D gene. CDR1 SGHDT and CDR2 YYEEEE come from the germline V gene. The CDR3 is 13 residues long. Trimming cost V 4 bases and J 0 bases, with 8 bases left between them. CDR3 nucleotide sequence: TGTGCCAGCAGCAGACCGAGCTCCTACGAGCAGTACTTC. Translated, it gives CASSRPSSYEQYF.

The chain employs TRBV16 and TRBJ2-2; 7 bases line up with TRBD1. CDR1 and CDR2 (germline): KGHSY, FQNENV. This CDR3 is 16 amino acids long. The junction had 13 bases not matched to a gene; V was cut back by 7 bases and J by 5 bases. CDR3 residues: CASTYTSSGGTGELFF. DNA for the CDR3: TGTGCCAGCACCTACACAAGCTCAGGGGGTACCGGGGAGCTGTTTTTT.

The chain recombines TRBV4-2 with TRBJ2-7; D is unresolved. Germline assignment: CDR1 LGHNA and CDR2 YNFKEQ. V was trimmed by 5 bases and J by 7 bases, leaving 15 bases between them. CDR3 length: 13 residues. CDR3: CASSTKIEREQYF. The DNA for the CDR3 is TGTGCCAGCAGCACCAAGATAGAGAGGGAGCAGTACTTC.

This clone was seen a single time. This rearrangement joins TRBV27 to TRBJ2-3; possible D gene TRBD1, 5 bases. V gave up 3 bases and J gave up 2 bases, with 9 bases separating them. Looked up from germline, CDR1 is MNHEY and CDR2 is SMNVEV (reference sequence). The CDR3 runs 14 residues. The CDR3 DNA reads TGTGCCAGCAGTTTTGGGGCGAACACAGATACGCAGTATTTT. Its protein product is CASSFGANTDTQYF.

This sequence joins TRBV19 and TRBJ1-2, with a weak D call TRBD1 (5 bases). The CDR3 length is 15 residues. With 1 base removed from V and 2 bases from J, the gap between germline ends came to 11 bases. Germline V CDR1 and CDR2: LNHDA, SQIVND (reference sequence). The CDR3 nucleotides are TGTGCCAGTAGTATAGGTTTTCGGGGGAACTATGGCTACACCTTC. It yields the protein CASSIGFRGNYGYTF.

V and J are TRBV6-2 or TRBV6-3 and TRBJ2-7; maybe TRBD1 (5 bases). V was trimmed by 2 bases and J by 2 bases, leaving 10 bases between them. CDR1 and CDR2 from the germline V gene are MNHEY and SVGEGT. The CDR3 length is 14 residues. CDR3 nucleotide sequence: TGTGCCAGCAGTTACGTGGACACCGCCTACGAGCAGTACTTC. The encoded protein is CASSYVDTAYEQYF.

About this clone: One end of the junction varies from germline; a read error may be responsible. The V and J genes are TRBV7-7 and TRBJ2-3; TRBD2 aligns across 9 bases. The CDR3 spans 17 residues. Germline CDR1 reads SSHAT; CDR2 reads FNYEAQ (reference sequence). CDR3 coding DNA: TGTGCTAGCAGCCCATCGGGGCGGGAGGGTGTCGGAGATACGCAGTATTTT. It encodes CASSPSGREGVGDTQYF. The full variable domain, completed using reference TRBV7-7 and TRBJ2-3, is GAGVSQSPRYKVTKRGQDVTLRCDPISSHATLYWYQQALGQGPEFLTYFNYEAQPDKSGLPSDRFSAERPEGSISTLTIQRTEQRDSAMYRCASSPSGREGVGDTQYFGPGTRLTVL.

The chain joins TRBV10-2 to TRBJ1-2, with 9 bases aligning to TRBD1. Trimming removed 4 bases from V and 6 bases from J; junction bases left unmatched: 18. Germline CDR1 reads WSHSY; CDR2 reads SAAADI. The CDR3 runs 18 residues. CDR3 in amino acids: CASSGYLEQGARSHGYTF. The CDR3 DNA is TGCGCCAGCAGTGGATACCTCGAACAGGGGGCGCGGTCCCATGGCTACACCTTC.

The rearrangement joins TRBV13 to TRBJ2-3, with D tentatively TRBD2 (5 bases). The germline gives CDR1 PRHDT, CDR2 FYEKMQ (reference sequence). The V end was cut by 3 bases, the J end by 5 bases, with 12 bases between. The CDR3 spans 14 residues. CDR3 nucleotide sequence: TGTGCCAGCAGCTTCCCAGCGGTGGGAGATACGCAGTATTTT. Amino acids: CASSFPAVGDTQYF.

V gene TRBV11-2 combines with J gene TRBJ2-7; D is uncertain. Looked up from germline, CDR1 is SGHAT and CDR2 is FQNNGV. The CDR3 sequence is 12 residues long. V was trimmed by 5 bases and J by 0 bases, leaving 5 bases between them. The CDR3 DNA reads as TGTGCCAGCAGCCCCGTCTCCTACGAGCAGTACTTC. As protein: CASSPVSYEQYF.

The chain has TRBV4-2 and TRBJ1-6, with 8 bases aligning to TRBD1. The V gene's germline CDR1 is LGHNA and CDR2 YNFKEQ. Germline trimming cut 0 bases from V and 8 bases from J; bases unmatched to any gene: 3. CDR3 length: 15 residues. In nucleotides, the CDR3 is TGTGCCAGCAGCCAAGAGGCAGGGGGCGATTCACCCCTCCACTTT. Its translation: CASSQEAGGDSPLHF.